This TCR beta chain derives from a study of T cells in localized non-small cell lung cancer. Study outcomes and limitations: Heterogeneity is still possible, as just one tumor region was sequenced. Turning up in adjacent lung were a median roughly 59 of the top 100 tumor clones. With higher T cell density in blood came longer overall survival. Clonality peaked in uninvolved adjacent lung rather than tumor.

Note on this clone: Its antigen is not identified.

V was clipped by 10 bases and J by 0 bases; unmatched bases: 9. The CDR3 spans 15 residues. Germline V gene sequence: CDR1 MGHDK, CDR2 SYGVNS. The protocol was immunoSEQ multiplex PCR, while the TCRdb copy is restricted to in-frame clones and leaves out a portion. The table lists approximately 46,000 clones, around 81% of them singletons, with roughly a sixth in the top ten. The source is a man aged 35-75 years with stage III lung adenocarcinoma. The gene calls are TRBV25-1 and TRBJ2-5; 9 positions match TRBD1. The sequencing used peripheral blood mononuclear cells, collected before any cancer treatment. CDR3 DNA sequence: TGTGCCACAAGTCTACAGGGGGCGTACCAAGAGACCCAGTACTTC. Protein product: CATSLQGAYQETQYF. Complete variable domain (other parts from reference TRBV25-1 and TRBJ2-5): EADIYQTPRYLVIGTGKKITLECSQTMGHDKMYWYQQDPGMELHLIHYSYGVNSTEKGDLSSESTVSRIRTEHFPLTLESARPSHTSQYLCATSLQGAYQETQYFGPGTRLLVL.